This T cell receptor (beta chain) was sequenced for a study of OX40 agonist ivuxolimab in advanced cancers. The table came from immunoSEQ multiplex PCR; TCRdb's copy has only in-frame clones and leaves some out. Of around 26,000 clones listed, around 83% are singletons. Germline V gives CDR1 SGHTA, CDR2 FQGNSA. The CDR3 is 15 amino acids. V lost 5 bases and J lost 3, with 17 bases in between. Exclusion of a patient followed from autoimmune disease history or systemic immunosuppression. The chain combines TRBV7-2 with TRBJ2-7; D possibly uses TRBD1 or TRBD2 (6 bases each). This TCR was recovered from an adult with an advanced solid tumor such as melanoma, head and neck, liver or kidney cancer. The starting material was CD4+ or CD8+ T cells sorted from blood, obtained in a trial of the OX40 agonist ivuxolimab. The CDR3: CASSVPRGENYEQYF. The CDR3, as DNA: TGTGCCAGCAGCGTACCTAGGGGGGAGAACTACGAGCAGTACTTC.